A selection of T cell receptor beta chains follows, all from one sample in a study of cytomegalovirus exposure and HLA in healthy donors. TCRdb keeps only in-frame clones here, not all; method: immunoSEQ multiplex PCR. The sample lists some 150,000 clones; roughly 72% were seen once. The specimen was PBMCs. The receptors derive from a man aged 40-55 years in good health and CMV-seronegative. The CDR3 runs from the conserved cysteine through the conserved F or W. The order of the fields is CDR3 DNA, CDR3 protein, D gene, clone size, J gene, V gene. The D gene is left open where the match is weak. Clone size, where shown, is once, few, many, or a class for clones that have expanded.

DNA: TGTGCCAGCAGCGCCACAGGGGGCGAAAACATTCAGTACTTC; CDR3: CASSATGGENIQYF; D: TRBD1; size: .; J: TRBJ2-4; V: TRBV7-9
DNA: TGTGCCAGCAGTGAAGGCTGGACAGGGATCTACGAGCAGTACTTC; CDR3: CASSEGWTGIYEQYF; D: TRBD1; size: .; J: TRBJ2-7; V: TRBV6-1
DNA: TGTGCCAGCAGTTTAGCGGGAGAGTCGAATGAGCAGTTCTTC; CDR3: CASSLAGESNEQFF; D: TRBD2; size: .; J: TRBJ2-1; V: TRBV6-5
DNA: TGTGCCAGCAGTGAATGGCGGGTGAGCTCCGAGCAGTACTTC; CDR3: CASSEWRVSSEQYF; D: .; size: .; J: TRBJ2-7; V: TRBV6-1
DNA: TGTGCCAGCAGCACCGGGATCCGTGCCTACGAGCAGTACTTC; CDR3: CASSTGIRAYEQYF; D: .; size: .; J: TRBJ2-7; V: TRBV7-9
DNA: TGTGCCAGTAGAACTCAAAGCGGGACCCAAGAGACCCAGTACTTC; CDR3: CASRTQSGTQETQYF; D: TRBD2; size: .; J: TRBJ2-5; V: TRBV19
DNA: TGTGCCAGCAGCTTAGTGGTAGCGGCGAGGACCCAGTACTTC; CDR3: CASSLVVAARTQYF; D: .; size: .; J: TRBJ2-5; V: TRBV11-2
DNA: TGTGCCACCAGCAGAGATCCAAGTCCAGGGTCGGCCAACACCATATATTTT; CDR3: CATSRDPSPGSANTIYF; D: .; size: .; J: TRBJ1-3; V: TRBV15
DNA: TGTGCCAGCAGTTACCCTCGACATGAAGAGCAGTACTTC; CDR3: CASSYPRHEEQYF; D: .; size: once; J: TRBJ2-7; V: TRBV6-6
DNA: TGCGCCAGCAGCCAATTCAGGGGGCTCGGGATCTCTGGAAACACCATATATTTT; CDR3: CASSQFRGLGISGNTIYF; D: TRBD1; size: .; J: TRBJ1-3; V: TRBV4-1
DNA: TGTGCCAGCAGTTATCGTCCTGATCAGCCCCAGCATTTT; CDR3: CASSYRPDQPQHF; D: .; size: .; J: TRBJ1-5; V: TRBV6-5
DNA: TGTGCCAGCAGTGGCAGGGGTGGCAATCAGCCCCAGCATTTT; CDR3: CASSGRGGNQPQHF; D: .; size: few; J: TRBJ1-5; V: TRBV6-1
DNA: TGTGCCAGCAGCTTAGTCGGGGGGGGGCCGGATGAGCAGTTCTTC; CDR3: CASSLVGGGPDEQFF; D: TRBD2; size: once; J: TRBJ2-1; V: TRBV7-9
DNA: .; CDR3: CAFGQGLGNEQFF; D: .; size: .; J: TRBJ2-1; V: TRBV30
DNA: TGTGCCAGCAGCCCGTCGGCCCTCGGGCAGCCCCAGCATTTT; CDR3: CASSPSALGQPQHF; D: .; size: .; J: TRBJ1-5; V: TRBV9
DNA: TGTGCCAGCAGCTTGGGACAGCTCGGGGAGCTGTTTTTT; CDR3: CASSLGQLGELFF; D: .; size: few; J: TRBJ2-2; V: TRBV5-4
DNA: TGTGCCAGCAGCGTAGAGGGGGGCAATCAGCCCCAGCATTTT; CDR3: CASSVEGGNQPQHF; D: .; size: .; J: TRBJ1-5; V: TRBV9
DNA: TGTGCCAGCAGCGCCAGGACAGGGGATGAGACCCAGTACTTC; CDR3: CASSARTGDETQYF; D: TRBD1; size: .; J: TRBJ2-5; V: TRBV9
DNA: TGTGCCAGCAGTGAAGGAGGAAGGGGGTCTGGGGCCAACGTCCTGACTTTC; CDR3: CASSEGGRGSGANVLTF; D: .; size: .; J: TRBJ2-6; V: TRBV25-1
DNA: TGTGCCAGCAGGCAGGACAGCCGAAAACTGTTTTTT; CDR3: CASRQDSRKLFF; D: .; size: .; J: TRBJ1-4; V: TRBV28
DNA: TGTGCCAGCAGTGGGGCTAGCGGGGGGGCGCACGAGCAGTACTTC; CDR3: CASSGASGGAHEQYF; D: TRBD2; size: .; J: TRBJ2-7; V: TRBV6-1
DNA: TGTGCCACCAGCAGAGATCTAGGACAGGGAGGCGGCTACACCTTC; CDR3: CATSRDLGQGGGYTF; D: TRBD1; size: .; J: TRBJ1-2; V: TRBV15
DNA: TGTGCCAGCAGTTCCGGGACAAGGAGCTCCTACGAGCAGTACTTC; CDR3: CASSSGTRSSYEQYF; D: .; size: .; J: TRBJ2-7; V: TRBV28
DNA: TGTGCCAGCAGCGGTAGCGGGAGGGCGGGAGAGCAGTACTTC; CDR3: CASSGSGRAGEQYF; D: TRBD2; size: .; J: TRBJ2-7; V: TRBV9
DNA: TGTGCCAGCAGCTGGGGACAGGGATATAGGGAAAAACTGTTTTTT; CDR3: CASSWGQGYREKLFF; D: TRBD1; size: few; J: TRBJ1-4; V: TRBV7-9
DNA: TGTGCCAGCAGTGAATTCAGTCTTTACGAGCAGTACTTC; CDR3: CASSEFSLYEQYF; D: .; size: .; J: TRBJ2-7; V: TRBV6-1
DNA: TGTGCCAGCAGCTGGACAGGGGGACCTCAGATGAGCACTGAAGCTTTCTTT; CDR3: CASSWTGGPQMSTEAFF; D: TRBD1; size: few; J: TRBJ1-1; V: TRBV5-6
DNA: TGTGCCTGGAGTCGGGGACCGGGAGCTGGCGGGGAGCTGTTTTTT; CDR3: CAWSRGPGAGGELFF; D: .; size: .; J: TRBJ2-2; V: TRBV30
DNA: TGTGCCAGTAGCCAGACGAACACCGGGGAGCTGTTTTTT; CDR3: CASSQTNTGELFF; D: .; size: .; J: TRBJ2-2; V: TRBV19
DNA: TGTGCCAGCAGCACCCGCCAGGCGACAGATACGCAGTATTTT; CDR3: CASSTRQATDTQYF; D: .; size: .; J: TRBJ2-3; V: TRBV7-6
DNA: TGTGCTAGTGGCCACCCAAAGGGGTTGTCGGTGGGGGGCTACGAGCAGTACTTC; CDR3: CASGHPKGLSVGGYEQYF; D: .; size: .; J: TRBJ2-7; V: TRBV12-5
DNA: TGCGCCAGCAGCCAAGATATCGGCAGGGAAGGCGAGCAGTACTTC; CDR3: CASSQDIGREGEQYF; D: .; size: .; J: TRBJ2-7; V: TRBV4-3
DNA: TGTGCCAGCGGTTTTTCCGGACATCCAGGCTACACCTTC; CDR3: CASGFSGHPGYTF; D: .; size: .; J: TRBJ1-2; V: TRBV7-2
DNA: TGTGCCAGCAGCCCAAGCGGGAGGAACTACAATGAGCAGTTCTTC; CDR3: CASSPSGRNYNEQFF; D: TRBD2; size: .; J: TRBJ2-1; V: TRBV5-4
DNA: TGTGCCAGCAGTTCCGGGACTTCCTACGAGCAGTACTTC; CDR3: CASSSGTSYEQYF; D: .; size: .; J: TRBJ2-7; V: TRBV5-4
DNA: TGTGCCAGCAGCTTCGGCGGGAGATCCTCCTACGAGCAGTACTTC; CDR3: CASSFGGRSSYEQYF; D: TRBD2; size: few; J: TRBJ2-7; V: TRBV7-8
DNA: TGCGCCAGCAGTCCATTAGCGGGGGGGCTGTCCTACGAGCAGTACTTC; CDR3: CASSPLAGGLSYEQYF; D: TRBD2; size: .; J: TRBJ2-7; V: TRBV5-1
DNA: TGCGCCAGCAGCCAAGATATCGTCCAGGCCCACCACTTC; CDR3: CASSQDIVQAHHF; D: .; size: .; J: TRBJ2-7; V: TRBV4-3
DNA: TGTGCCAGCAGCTTAGACAGGGGCGGCACTGAAGCTTTCTTT; CDR3: CASSLDRGGTEAFF; D: TRBD1; size: .; J: TRBJ1-1; V: TRBV7-3
DNA: TGTGCCAGCAGTACAGGGATCTATGGCTACACCTTC; CDR3: CASSTGIYGYTF; D: .; size: .; J: TRBJ1-2; V: TRBV7-9
DNA: TGTGCCAGCAGGCTGGAAACCGGACAGAACACTGAAGCTTTCTTT; CDR3: CASRLETGQNTEAFF; D: .; size: few; J: TRBJ1-1; V: TRBV4-2
DNA: TGTGCCAGCAGTTTATCAGGGGTAACGGGCTACACCTTC; CDR3: CASSLSGVTGYTF; D: .; size: .; J: TRBJ1-2; V: TRBV27
DNA: TGTGCCAGCAGCTTAGGGGGACTAGCGGGGGCCTACAATGAGCAGTTCTTC; CDR3: CASSLGGLAGAYNEQFF; D: TRBD2; size: .; J: TRBJ2-1; V: TRBV7-8
DNA: TGTGCCTGGAGCTACAACTCGGGTGGCTACGAGCAGTACTTC; CDR3: CAWSYNSGGYEQYF; D: .; size: .; J: TRBJ2-7; V: TRBV30
DNA: TGCGCCAGCAGCCCCGGGACAGAGGGGACCCAGTACTTC; CDR3: CASSPGTEGTQYF; D: TRBD1; size: .; J: TRBJ2-5; V: TRBV5-1
DNA: TGCGCCAGCAGCCAAGATCCGGCGGCCCGTCAGCCCCAGCATTTT; CDR3: CASSQDPAARQPQHF; D: .; size: .; J: TRBJ1-5; V: TRBV4-1
DNA: TGTGCCAGTAGTATATGGACCAGGCAGGGGGGTACGCAGTATTTT; CDR3: CASSIWTRQGGTQYF; D: .; size: .; J: TRBJ2-3; V: TRBV19
DNA: TGTGCCAGCAGTGGGGGGGGCAGGGTGAACACTGAAGCTTTCTTT; CDR3: CASSGGGRVNTEAFF; D: .; size: .; J: TRBJ1-1; V: TRBV6-5
DNA: TGTGCCAGCAGCTTAGGGGACAGGCCCAAACCCGATCAGCCCCAGCATTTT; CDR3: CASSLGDRPKPDQPQHF; D: TRBD1; size: .; J: TRBJ1-5; V: TRBV7-8
DNA: TGTGCCAGCGTCAGGGGCTCTGGGGCCAACGTCCTGACTTTC; CDR3: CASVRGSGANVLTF; D: .; size: .; J: TRBJ2-6; V: TRBV7-9
DNA: TGTGCCAGCAGTCGCAGGGACACCGGGGAGCTGTTTTTT; CDR3: CASSRRDTGELFF; D: .; size: .; J: TRBJ2-2; V: TRBV27
DNA: TGTGCCAGCAGATCAGGATACAATGAGCAGTTCTTC; CDR3: CASRSGYNEQFF; D: .; size: .; J: TRBJ2-1; V: TRBV7-2
DNA: TGTGCCAGCAGTTACTACTTGACTAGCGGGGGGCGCGCGAACACCGGGGAGCTGTTTTTT; CDR3: CASSYYLTSGGRANTGELFF; D: TRBD2; size: .; J: TRBJ2-2; V: TRBV2
DNA: TGTGCCAGCAGCCATACTCTGGGACGGGAGTTGTACTTC; CDR3: CASSHTLGRELYF; D: .; size: .; J: TRBJ2-7; V: TRBV14
DNA: TGTGCCAGCAGTGAACGAGGCGTCTACGAGCAGTACTTC; CDR3: CASSERGVYEQYF; D: .; size: .; J: TRBJ2-7; V: TRBV6-1